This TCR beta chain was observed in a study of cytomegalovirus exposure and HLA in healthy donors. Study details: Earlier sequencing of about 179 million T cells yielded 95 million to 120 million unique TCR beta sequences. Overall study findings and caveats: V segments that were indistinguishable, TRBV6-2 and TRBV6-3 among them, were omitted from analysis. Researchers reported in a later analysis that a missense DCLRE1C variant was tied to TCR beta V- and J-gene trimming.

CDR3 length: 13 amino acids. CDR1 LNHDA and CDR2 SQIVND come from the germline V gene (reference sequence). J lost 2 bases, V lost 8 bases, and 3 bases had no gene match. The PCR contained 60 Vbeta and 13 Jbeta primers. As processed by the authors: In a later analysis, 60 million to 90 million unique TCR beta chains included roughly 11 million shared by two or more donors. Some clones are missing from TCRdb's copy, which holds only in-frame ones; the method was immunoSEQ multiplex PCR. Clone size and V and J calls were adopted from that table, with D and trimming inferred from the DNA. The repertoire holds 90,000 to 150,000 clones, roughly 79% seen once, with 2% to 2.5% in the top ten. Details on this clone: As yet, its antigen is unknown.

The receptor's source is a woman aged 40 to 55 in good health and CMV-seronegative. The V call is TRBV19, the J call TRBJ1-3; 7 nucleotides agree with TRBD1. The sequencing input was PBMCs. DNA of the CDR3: TGTGCCAGTTCTACAGGGGCTGGAAACACCATATATTTT. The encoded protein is CASSTGAGNTIYF.